The rows below give T cell receptor beta chains drawn from one sample of a study of T cell clones after liver transplantation. Assay used: immunoSEQ multiplex PCR; TCRdb lists only in-frame clones, some missing. The data hold about 120,000 clones, with 90% observed a single time. The source was CD4+ T cells from blood, collected 12 months after liver transplant. The receptor source for this set is a human patient who received a liver transplant. Some T cells may be graft donor cells. Both conserved end residues are part of each CDR3. D genes are given only for firm matches. The listing skips clone size in some rows; elsewhere it reads once, few, many or a size class.

j_call: TRBJ2-5
clone_size: once
v_call: TRBV5-1
d_call: NA
cdr3_aa: CASSLVVGQETQYF
cdr3_nt: TGCGCCAGCAGCTTGGTGGTCGGCCAAGAGACCCAGTACTTC

j_call: TRBJ2-3
clone_size: NA
v_call: TRBV12-5
d_call: TRBD2
cdr3_aa: CASGLTRLAGSTDTQYF
cdr3_nt: TGTGCTAGTGGTTTGACCCGACTAGCGGGATCCACAGATACGCAGTATTTT

j_call: TRBJ1-1
clone_size: NA
v_call: TRBV10-2
d_call: NA
cdr3_aa: CASREIDRNTEAFF
cdr3_nt: TGCGCCAGCAGAGAAATTGACAGGAACACTGAAGCTTTCTTT

j_call: TRBJ2-7
clone_size: NA
v_call: TRBV7-8
d_call: TRBD1
cdr3_aa: CASRATGDHEQYF
cdr3_nt: TGTGCCAGCAGAGCGACAGGGGACCACGAGCAGTACTTC

j_call: TRBJ2-1
clone_size: NA
v_call: TRBV29-1
d_call: TRBD2
cdr3_aa: CSVDRGRGNEQFF
cdr3_nt: TGCAGCGTTGATCGAGGGAGGGGCAATGAGCAGTTCTTC

j_call: TRBJ2-1
clone_size: NA
v_call: TRBV7-2
d_call: NA
cdr3_aa: CASSLDLFSEQFF
cdr3_nt: TGTGCCAGCAGCTTAGATTTATTCAGTGAGCAGTTCTTC

j_call: TRBJ2-2
clone_size: few
v_call: TRBV12-5
d_call: TRBD2
cdr3_aa: CASGRGLASSGELFF
cdr3_nt: TGTGCTAGTGGCCGTGGACTAGCGAGTTCCGGGGAGCTGTTTTTT

j_call: TRBJ1-1
clone_size: NA
v_call: TRBV5-4
d_call: NA
cdr3_aa: CASSRREGENTEAFF
cdr3_nt: TGTGCCAGCAGCCGCCGAGAGGGGGAGAACACTGAAGCTTTCTTT

j_call: TRBJ2-1
clone_size: once
v_call: TRBV7-2
d_call: NA
cdr3_aa: CASSSSGSIYNEQFF
cdr3_nt: TGTGCCAGCAGTTCGAGCGGTTCGATCTACAATGAGCAGTTCTTC

j_call: TRBJ2-7
clone_size: NA
v_call: TRBV10-1
d_call: NA
cdr3_aa: CASRETRPLQGEQYF
cdr3_nt: TGCGCCAGCAGGGAAACAAGGCCTCTCCAAGGCGAGCAGTACTTC

j_call: TRBJ1-2
clone_size: NA
v_call: TRBV28
d_call: NA
cdr3_aa: CASSLTFNYGYTF
cdr3_nt: TGTGCCAGCAGTTTGACCTTTAACTATGGCTACACCTTC

j_call: TRBJ2-7
clone_size: NA
v_call: TRBV19
d_call: TRBD2
cdr3_aa: CASRPTLAESLYEQYF
cdr3_nt: TGTGCCAGTAGGCCCACCCTAGCGGAGAGCCTCTACGAGCAGTACTTC

j_call: TRBJ1-1
clone_size: once
v_call: TRBV5-1
d_call: NA
cdr3_aa: CASSFFGGTEAFF
cdr3_nt: TGCGCCAGCAGCTTCTTTGGAGGCACTGAAGCTTTCTTT

j_call: TRBJ2-1
clone_size: NA
v_call: TRBV9
d_call: NA
cdr3_aa: CASSVDEDSSYNEQFF
cdr3_nt: TGTGCCAGCAGCGTAGATGAGGACAGCTCCTACAATGAGCAGTTCTTC

j_call: TRBJ2-5
clone_size: NA
v_call: TRBV14
d_call: NA
cdr3_aa: CASSQVRLKETQYF
cdr3_nt: TGTGCCAGCAGCCAAGTCCGGCTGAAAGAGACCCAGTACTTC

j_call: TRBJ1-2
clone_size: NA
v_call: TRBV7-9
d_call: NA
cdr3_aa: CASSLRGNNGYTF
cdr3_nt: TGTGCCAGCAGCTTACGGGGAAATAATGGCTACACCTTC

j_call: TRBJ2-7
clone_size: NA
v_call: TRBV5-5
d_call: NA
cdr3_aa: CASSGGTPFVEQYF
cdr3_nt: TGTGCCAGCAGCGGAGGGACACCCTTTGTCGAGCAGTACTTC

j_call: TRBJ2-1
clone_size: few
v_call: TRBV5-1
d_call: TRBD2
cdr3_aa: CASSSGLAGLKDNEQFF
cdr3_nt: TGCGCCAGCAGCTCCGGACTAGCGGGGTTAAAAGACAATGAGCAGTTCTTC

j_call: TRBJ1-4
clone_size: NA
v_call: TRBV15
d_call: TRBD1
cdr3_aa: CATSREAGGWEKLFF
cdr3_nt: TGTGCCACCAGCAGGGAAGCAGGGGGATGGGAAAAACTGTTTTTT

j_call: TRBJ1-2
clone_size: NA
v_call: TRBV6-5
d_call: TRBD1
cdr3_aa: CASRVTEGADYGYTF
cdr3_nt: TGTGCCAGCAGAGTTACAGAGGGGGCAGACTATGGCTACACCTTC

j_call: TRBJ2-5
clone_size: NA
v_call: TRBV5-1
d_call: NA
cdr3_aa: CASSLFFGGGQETQYF
cdr3_nt: TGCGCCAGCAGCTTGTTTTTTGGGGGAGGCCAAGAGACCCAGTACTTC

j_call: TRBJ2-7
clone_size: NA
v_call: TRBV2
d_call: NA
cdr3_aa: CASSDGGGTYEQYF
cdr3_nt: TGTGCCAGCAGTGATGGTGGGGGGACCTACGAGCAGTACTTC

j_call: TRBJ1-2
clone_size: NA
v_call: TRBV27
d_call: TRBD1
cdr3_aa: CASSFGGDSYFSGYTF
cdr3_nt: TGTGCCAGCAGTTTTGGGGGGGACAGTTACTTCTCGGGCTACACCTTC

j_call: TRBJ2-7
clone_size: NA
v_call: TRBV6-6
d_call: TRBD1
cdr3_aa: CASGDRGAYEQYF
cdr3_nt: TGTGCCAGCGGGGACAGGGGTGCCTACGAGCAGTACTTC

j_call: TRBJ2-3
clone_size: NA
v_call: TRBV6-1
d_call: NA
cdr3_aa: CASSEALASTDTQYF
cdr3_nt: TGTGCCAGCAGTGAAGCGCTAGCTAGCACAGATACGCAGTATTTT

j_call: TRBJ1-1
clone_size: NA
v_call: TRBV28
d_call: TRBD1
cdr3_aa: CASSPTWGQYTEAFF
cdr3_nt: TGTGCCAGCAGTCCGACGTGGGGACAGTACACTGAAGCTTTCTTT

j_call: TRBJ2-7
clone_size: NA
v_call: TRBV6-6
d_call: NA
cdr3_aa: CASSYSQGTYEQYF
cdr3_nt: TGTGCCAGCAGTTATTCCCAAGGAACCTACGAGCAGTACTTC

j_call: TRBJ1-2
clone_size: NA
v_call: TRBV9
d_call: NA
cdr3_aa: CASSVEVSSGINGYTF
cdr3_nt: TGTGCCAGCAGCGTAGAAGTGAGTTCCGGCATAAATGGCTACACCTTC

j_call: TRBJ1-1
clone_size: NA
v_call: TRBV27
d_call: NA
cdr3_aa: CASSLNGMNTEAFF
cdr3_nt: TGTGCCAGCAGTTTAAACGGAATGAACACTGAAGCTTTCTTT

j_call: TRBJ1-5
clone_size: NA
v_call: TRBV28
d_call: NA
cdr3_aa: CASRHKVLSNQPQHF
cdr3_nt: TGTGCCAGCAGACACAAGGTCTTGAGCAATCAGCCCCAGCATTTT

j_call: TRBJ2-3
clone_size: NA
v_call: TRBV7-2
d_call: NA
cdr3_aa: CASSFTERDTQYF
cdr3_nt: TGTGCCAGCAGCTTCACCGAGCGGGATACGCAGTATTTT

j_call: TRBJ2-1
clone_size: NA
v_call: TRBV6-5
d_call: TRBD2
cdr3_aa: CASSRGLAGDNEQFF
cdr3_nt: TGTGCCAGCAGCCGAGGACTAGCGGGAGATAATGAGCAGTTCTTC

j_call: TRBJ2-7
clone_size: NA
v_call: TRBV11-3
d_call: NA
cdr3_aa: CASSLARGDRNYEQYF
cdr3_nt: TGTGCCAGCAGCTTAGCAAGGGGGGACCGGAACTACGAGCAGTACTTC

j_call: TRBJ1-1
clone_size: NA
v_call: TRBV10-3
d_call: NA
cdr3_aa: CAISESQQGNTEAFF
cdr3_nt: TGTGCCATCAGTGAGAGTCAACAGGGGAACACTGAAGCTTTCTTT

j_call: TRBJ2-6
clone_size: NA
v_call: TRBV7-3
d_call: NA
cdr3_aa: CASSQDFGANVLTF
cdr3_nt: TGTGCCAGCAGCCAAGACTTCGGGGCCAACGTCCTGACTTTC

j_call: TRBJ2-5
clone_size: NA
v_call: TRBV27
d_call: NA
cdr3_aa: CATQGDQRETQYF
cdr3_nt: TGTGCCACCCAAGGGGATCAGCGAGAGACCCAGTACTTC

j_call: TRBJ1-1
clone_size: NA
v_call: TRBV5-1
d_call: TRBD1
cdr3_aa: CASGTGERYTEAFF
cdr3_nt: TGCGCCAGTGGGACAGGGGAGAGGTACACTGAAGCTTTCTTT

j_call: TRBJ1-2
clone_size: NA
v_call: TRBV19
d_call: NA
cdr3_aa: CATKGDYGYTF
cdr3_nt: TGTGCCACAAAGGGCGACTATGGCTACACCTTC

j_call: TRBJ2-7
clone_size: NA
v_call: TRBV10-3
d_call: NA
cdr3_aa: CAISDLRSGQYF
cdr3_nt: TGTGCCATCAGTGACCTCAGAAGTGGGCAGTACTTC

j_call: TRBJ2-5
clone_size: NA
v_call: TRBV7-9
d_call: NA
cdr3_aa: CASGETQYF
cdr3_nt: TGTGCCAGCGGGGAGACCCAGTACTTC

j_call: TRBJ1-6
clone_size: NA
v_call: TRBV7-8
d_call: TRBD1
cdr3_aa: CASSRDRGPLHF
cdr3_nt: TGTGCCAGCAGCAGGGACAGGGGACCCCTCCACTTT

j_call: TRBJ2-7
clone_size: once
v_call: TRBV5-1
d_call: NA
cdr3_aa: CASSLGVVGDEQYF
cdr3_nt: TGCGCCAGCAGCCTGGGAGTCGTGGGTGACGAGCAGTACTTC

j_call: TRBJ2-1
clone_size: NA
v_call: TRBV7-8
d_call: TRBD2
cdr3_aa: CASSRTSGRAVVYNEQFF
cdr3_nt: TGTGCCAGCAGCCGAACTAGCGGGAGGGCCGTTGTCTACAATGAGCAGTTCTTC